The 20 T cell receptor beta chains below all came from one sample that was sequenced in a study of blood T cell repertoires in COVID-19. Clones were read by immunoSEQ multiplex PCR, and TCRdb kept only the in-frame ones, dropping some. The table lists about 360,000 clones, about 87% of them singletons. Sequenced input: PBMCs or T cells enriched from blood (not recorded which). The receptors here all came from a man in his forties in a cohort exposed to, infected with or recovered from COVID-19 (not recorded which).

The chain carries TRBV29-1 and TRBJ2-7, with 11 bases matching TRBD2. Trimming took 3 bases from V and 3 from J; bases not matched to a gene: 4. Germline V lookup: CDR1 SQVTM, CDR2 ANQGSEA. This CDR3 contains 14 residues. The CDR3 sequence: CSVEGLADHYEQYF. The DNA of the CDR3 is TGCAGCGTTGAGGGACTAGCGGATCACTACGAGCAGTACTTC.

This sequence joins TRBV27 and TRBJ2-3, with a possible D match to TRBD1 (6 bases). CDR3 length: 13 amino acids. Trimming removed 6 bases at V and 8 bases at J, with 15 bases between. CDR1 is MNHEY, CDR2 SMNVEV, per germline (reference sequence). The CDR3 nucleotides are TGTGCCAGCAGCCCTGACAGGTTGACTACGCAGTATTTT. It yields the protein CASSPDRLTTQYF.

This chain joins TRBV7-8 and TRBJ1-3, with unresolved D. This CDR3 has 16 amino acids. Trimming pared 1 base from V and 0 bases from J, leaving 10 bases between. The germline CDR1 and CDR2 sequences are SGHVS and FQNEAQ. Here the CDR3 DNA reads TGTGCCAGCAGCTTAGAGCGTCTGACCTCTGGAAACACCATATATTTT. It is translated as CASSLERLTSGNTIYF.

The rearrangement uses TRBV29-1 and TRBJ1-2; D remains ambiguous. The CDR3 has 14 residues. Germline V lookup: CDR1 SQVTM, CDR2 ANQGSEA. The germline V and J ends were trimmed by 4 bases and 0 bases, with 12 bases remaining between them. The CDR3 loop is CSVVETSANYGYTF. In DNA form, the CDR3 reads TGCAGCGTTGTCGAGACATCTGCTAACTATGGCTACACCTTC.

The CDR3 nucleotides are TGTGCCAGCAGCTCGACAGGGGTTAAGGATGGCTACACCTTC. Encoded protein: CASSSTGVKDGYTF. The chain recombines TRBV7-2 with TRBJ1-2; 8 bases are shared with TRBD1. J was trimmed by 6 bases and V by 4 bases; bases with no gene match: 7. This CDR3 has 14 residues. CDR1 is SGHTA and CDR2 is FQGNSA in the germline V gene.

V usage is TRBV3-1 (or the pseudogene TRBV3-2) and J usage is TRBJ2-5, with TRBD2 matching over 13 bases. V lost 4 bases, J lost 4 bases, and 6 bases stayed unmatched. CDR1 LGHDT and CDR2 YNNKEL come from the germline V gene (reference sequence). The CDR3 sequence is 16 residues long. CDR3 in DNA: TGTGCCAGCAGCCTGGGGACTAGCGGGAATGCAGAGACCCAGTACTTC. Its translation: CASSLGTSGNAETQYF.

This sequence joins TRBV29-1 and TRBJ2-1, with 11 bases fitting TRBD2. V was clipped by 3 bases and J by 1 base; unmatched bases: 2. From germline, CDR1 is SQVTM and CDR2 ANQGSEA. The CDR3 totals 15 residues. CDR3 nucleotides: TGCAGCGTTGAGGGACTAGCGGCTTCCTACAATGAGCAGTTCTTC. It encodes CSVEGLAASYNEQFF.

The CDR3 loop reads CASSQGLAGAATQYF. CDR3 in DNA: TGCGCCAGCAGCCAGGGACTAGCGGGAGCGGCTACGCAGTATTTT. The chain links TRBV5-1 to TRBJ2-3; 14 nucleotides agree with TRBD2. J lost 8 bases, V lost 4 bases, and 6 bases had no gene match. The CDR3 spans 15 residues. Germline CDR1 SGHRS, CDR2 YFSETQ.

This rearrangement joins TRBV28 to TRBJ1-1; 11 bases agree with TRBD1. The germline V gene has CDR1 MDHEN and CDR2 SYDVKM. The CDR3 totals 15 residues. Trimming removed 7 bases from V and 1 base from J; junction bases left unmatched: 5. In DNA, the CDR3 is TGTGCCAGCAAGGGACAGGGGGTTGGGAACACTGAAGCTTTCTTT. This codes for CASKGQGVGNTEAFF. Using reference TRBV28 and TRBJ1-1 for the parts outside the CDR3, the full variable domain is DVKVTQSSRYLVKRTGEKVFLECVQDMDHENMFWYRQDPGLGLRLIYFSYDVKMKEKGDIPEGYSVSREKKERFSLILESASTNQTSMYLCASKGQGVGNTEAFFGQGTRLTVV.

This chain links TRBV28 with TRBJ2-7; TRBD2 might be the D (5 bases). The CDR3 totals 14 residues. V was clipped by 8 bases and J by 3 bases, with 17 bases between them. Germline CDR1 reads MDHEN; CDR2 reads SYDVKM. The CDR3 DNA reads TGTGCCAGCTCTAAGAGGGAGAGCGTCTACGAGCAGTACTTC. Its protein product is CASSKRESVYEQYF.

The chain couples TRBV3-1 (or the pseudogene TRBV3-2) to TRBJ2-1; 10 bases are shared with TRBD2. From germline, CDR1 is LGHDT and CDR2 YNNKEL (reference sequence). The V and J ends lost 0 bases and 7 bases, in that order; junction bases with no gene match: 3. CDR3 length: 15 residues. Here the CDR3 reads CASSQELAGANEQFF. DNA for the CDR3: TGTGCCAGCAGCCAAGAGCTAGCGGGAGCTAATGAGCAGTTCTTC.

The chain carries TRBV5-4 and TRBJ1-4, with D maybe TRBD1 (6 bases). Germline-derived CDR1 and CDR2 are SGHNT and YYREEE (reference sequence). The germline V and J ends were trimmed by 2 bases and 0 bases, with 14 bases remaining between them. The CDR3 has 17 residues. The CDR3 DNA sequence: TGTGCCAGCAGCTTTAAGAGGGGGATTGCAACTAATGAAAAACTGTTTTTT. Protein: CASSFKRGIATNEKLFF.

This CDR3 is CASSIAGWKPGNTIYF. The CDR3 DNA sequence: TGTGCCAGTAGTATAGCCGGGTGGAAGCCGGGAAACACCATATATTTT. The chain has TRBV19 and TRBJ1-3; D is unresolved. Trimming pared 1 base from V and 4 bases from J, leaving 14 bases between. CDR3 length: 16 residues. Germline assignment: CDR1 LNHDA and CDR2 SQIVND (reference sequence).

The chain employs TRBV28 and TRBJ1-5; the match to TRBD1 covers 7 bases. Germline trimming cut 3 bases from V and 0 bases from J; bases unmatched to any gene: 11. The CDR3 length is 18 residues. From germline, CDR1 is MDHEN and CDR2 SYDVKM. CDR3: CASSFHRGIPNSNQPQHF. CDR3 DNA: TGTGCCAGCAGTTTTCACAGGGGTATCCCAAATAGCAATCAGCCCCAGCATTTT.

The V call is TRBV9, the J call TRBJ1-2; 7 bases fit TRBD1. The CDR3 has 17 amino acids. Germline V lookup: CDR1 SGDLS, CDR2 YYNGEE. V lost 4 bases to trimming and J lost 2 bases; unmatched junction nucleotides: 14. The CDR3 region has the DNA TGTGCCAGCAGCCCTCACTCCGGGACAGTGAAGAACTATGGCTACACCTTC. It specifies CASSPHSGTVKNYGYTF.

This clone was seen a handful of times. The chain couples TRBV15 to TRBJ2-3, with D unclear. The germline CDR1 and CDR2 sequences are LNHNV and YYDKDF (reference sequence). The CDR3 has 13 amino acids. V lost 1 base to trimming and J lost 1 base, with 3 bases between them. This chain's CDR3 is CATSRGGTDTQYF. The CDR3 DNA reads TGTGCCACCAGCAGAGGAGGCACAGATACGCAGTATTTT.

This clone was detected only a few times. The chain has TRBV5-4 and TRBJ2-7; TRBD2 matches at 11 bases. The trim removed 4 bases at V and 3 bases at J, leaving 6 bases unmatched. The germline V gene encodes CDR1 SGHNT and CDR2 YYREEE (reference sequence). The CDR3 loop spans 15 amino acids. CDR3 loop: CASSRRLAGIYEQYF. The DNA of the CDR3 is TGTGCCAGCAGCCGCCGACTAGCGGGGATCTACGAGCAGTACTTC.

V and J are TRBV27 and TRBJ1-5, with D possibly TRBD1 on 6 matching bases. This CDR3 spans 15 amino acids. Per germline, CDR1 MNHEY and CDR2 SMNVEV (reference sequence). V dropped 3 bases and J dropped 3 bases, with 12 bases sitting between them. The CDR3 DNA sequence: TGTGCCAGCAGTTTGGGCAGGGGCCCCAATCAGCCCCAGCATTTT. Translation: CASSLGRGPNQPQHF.

This clone was observed a handful of times. The V call is TRBV6-4, the J call TRBJ2-1, with 8 bases fitting TRBD2. CDR1 is MRHNA and CDR2 is SNTAGT in the germline V gene. This CDR3 comprises 14 residues. V lost 0 bases to trimming and J lost 8 bases; unmatched junction nucleotides: 3. DNA for the CDR3: TGTGCCAGCAGTGACTCGACTAGCGCCGATGAGCAGTTCTTC. It codes for CASSDSTSADEQFF.

V is TRBV7-3 and J is TRBJ1-1; TRBD1 agrees at 12 bases. From germline, CDR1 is SGHTA and CDR2 FQGTGA. The CDR3 length is 13 residues. The V gene end was trimmed by 4 bases and the J gene end by 10 bases; junction bases not matched to a gene: 4. CDR3 protein: CASSSGTGGRAFF. In DNA, the CDR3 is TGTGCCAGCAGCTCCGGGACAGGGGGCAGAGCTTTCTTT.